Listed below are T cell receptor beta chains from one sample, sequenced in a study of response to subunit inactivated influenza vaccine. TCRdb independently ran MiXCR on the RT-PCR reads; one entry per CDR3 protein. The repertoire holds fewer than 200,000 distinct CDR3 sequences, nearly 9.5% seen once, with under 13% in the top ten. Sample: non-naive T cells sorted from PBMCs, taken on the day of vaccination. These receptors originate from a man between 50 and 59 years old who received an inactivated influenza vaccine. Each CDR3 is given with its conserved first and last residue. The D gene is left open where the match is weak. Clone size is stated in some rows and not others, as once, few, many or a class when expanded.

clone size: few
V gene: TRBV3-1
D gene: -
J gene: TRBJ1-5
CDR3 DNA: TGTGCCAGCAGCCAAGATCCTGGTAGCAATCAGCCCCAGCATTTT
CDR3 protein: CASSQDPGSNQPQHF

clone size: -
V gene: TRBV20-1
D gene: -
J gene: TRBJ1-1
CDR3 DNA: TGCAGTGCTAGAGTTTGGACCATGAACACTGAAGCTTTCTTT
CDR3 protein: CSARVWTMNTEAFF

clone size: few
V gene: TRBV15
D gene: -
J gene: TRBJ2-3
CDR3 DNA: TGTGCCACCAGCAGAGCACAGCGTCTACCGACGACTAGTTCAGATACGCAGTATTTT
CDR3 protein: CATSRAQRLPTTSSDTQYF

clone size: -
V gene: TRBV15
D gene: TRBD1
J gene: TRBJ2-6
CDR3 DNA: TGTGCCACCAGCAGAGGGTCTTGGACAGGGGTCTCTGGGGCCAACGTCCTGACTTTC
CDR3 protein: CATSRGSWTGVSGANVLTF

clone size: many
V gene: TRBV29-1
D gene: -
J gene: TRBJ2-5
CDR3 DNA: TGCAGCGTCGAGGTGTTGGAGACCCAGTACTTC
CDR3 protein: CSVEVLETQYF

clone size: few
V gene: TRBV28
D gene: TRBD1
J gene: TRBJ1-2
CDR3 DNA: TGTGCCAGCGGTTTATGGACAGGGGGCTATGGCTACACCTTC
CDR3 protein: CASGLWTGGYGYTF

clone size: -
V gene: TRBV30
D gene: -
J gene: TRBJ2-2
CDR3 DNA: TGTGCCTGGCGGGCGGGGGCGCGGGATATCGGGGAGCTGTTTTTT
CDR3 protein: CAWRAGARDIGELFF

clone size: many
V gene: TRBV6-1
D gene: -
J gene: TRBJ2-1
CDR3 DNA: TGTGCCAGCAGCCCCAGGTTAGGGAGCTCCTACAATGAGCAGTTCTTC
CDR3 protein: CASSPRLGSSYNEQFF

clone size: -
V gene: TRBV5-6
D gene: -
J gene: TRBJ2-3
CDR3 DNA: TGTGCCATCAGCCCCGGGCGGGATACGCAGTATTTT
CDR3 protein: CAISPGRDTQYF

clone size: -
V gene: TRBV28
D gene: -
J gene: TRBJ1-3
CDR3 DNA: TGTGCCAGCAGTTTATATCGCACCTCTGGAAACACCATATATTTT
CDR3 protein: CASSLYRTSGNTIYF

clone size: many
V gene: TRBV6-1
D gene: -
J gene: TRBJ2-1
CDR3 DNA: TGTGCCAGCAGTGAAGGGGGGGGCTTTGAGCAGTTCTTC
CDR3 protein: CASSEGGGFEQFF

clone size: many
V gene: TRBV24-1
D gene: -
J gene: TRBJ1-1
CDR3 DNA: TGTGCCACCAGTGCTCTCAGGGGTGAAGCTTTCTTT
CDR3 protein: CATSALRGEAFF

clone size: few
V gene: TRBV20-1
D gene: TRBD2
J gene: TRBJ2-7
CDR3 DNA: TGCAGTGCCCAAAGGGAGGGGAGGTGGAGTGAGCAGTACTTC
CDR3 protein: CSAQREGRWSEQYF

clone size: -
V gene: TRBV24-1
D gene: -
J gene: TRBJ2-3
CDR3 DNA: TGTGCCACCAGTGATTTGCCCGGGGGAAGGACAGATACGCAGTATTTT
CDR3 protein: CATSDLPGGRTDTQYF

clone size: many
V gene: TRBV7-8
D gene: -
J gene: TRBJ1-5
CDR3 DNA: TGTGCCAGCAGCTTAGGCCGGGATCAGCCCCAGCATTTT
CDR3 protein: CASSLGRDQPQHF

clone size: few
V gene: TRBV7-2
D gene: TRBD2
J gene: TRBJ2-7
CDR3 DNA: TGTGCCAGCAGCTCGTTTGCGGGAGGGTTCTCCGAGCAGTACTTC
CDR3 protein: CASSSFAGGFSEQYF

clone size: -
V gene: TRBV28
D gene: TRBD1
J gene: TRBJ1-6
CDR3 DNA: TGTGCCAGCAGTGGTCCGGGACAGGGAACCACGCCGTCGGCCCTCCACTTT
CDR3 protein: CASSGPGQGTTPSALHF

clone size: -
V gene: TRBV28
D gene: TRBD1
J gene: TRBJ1-3
CDR3 DNA: TGTGCCAGCAGTTCTCCCGCGGACAGGGGTCGAAACACCATATATTTT
CDR3 protein: CASSSPADRGRNTIYF

clone size: -
V gene: TRBV6-1
D gene: -
J gene: TRBJ1-4
CDR3 DNA: TGTGCCAGCAGTCCCGGGACAACGACTGAAAAACTGTTTTTT
CDR3 protein: CASSPGTTTEKLFF

clone size: few
V gene: TRBV4-2
D gene: -
J gene: TRBJ2-7
CDR3 DNA: TGTGCCAGCAGCCAAGACGGTCATACCTACGAGCAGTACTTC
CDR3 protein: CASSQDGHTYEQYF

clone size: many
V gene: TRBV6-2/TRBV6-3
D gene: TRBD2
J gene: TRBJ2-7
CDR3 DNA: TGTGCCACTAGCGGGAGTTCCTACGAGCAGTACTTC
CDR3 protein: CATSGSSYEQYF

clone size: -
V gene: TRBV30
D gene: TRBD2
J gene: TRBJ2-3
CDR3 DNA: TGTGCCTGGAGCGAGGCTGGACTAGCGGGAGCAGATACGCAGTATTTT
CDR3 protein: CAWSEAGLAGADTQYF

clone size: few
V gene: TRBV2
D gene: -
J gene: TRBJ1-4
CDR3 DNA: TGTGCCAGCAGCCGCGGACAGGAAAAACTGTTTTTT
CDR3 protein: CASSRGQEKLFF

clone size: -
V gene: TRBV5-4
D gene: -
J gene: TRBJ2-2
CDR3 DNA: TGTGCCAGCAGCCTCGATGCGGTTCGCACCGGGGAGCTGTTTTTT
CDR3 protein: CASSLDAVRTGELFF

clone size: -
V gene: TRBV20-1
D gene: -
J gene: TRBJ1-3
CDR3 DNA: TGCAGTGCTATGCAGGGATCTGGAAACACCATATATTTT
CDR3 protein: CSAMQGSGNTIYF

clone size: many
V gene: TRBV4-3
D gene: TRBD2
J gene: TRBJ2-3
CDR3 DNA: TGCGCCAGCAGCCAAGATTTAGCGACTAGCGGGAGGACTAGCACAGATACGCAGTATTTT
CDR3 protein: CASSQDLATSGRTSTDTQYF

clone size: few
V gene: TRBV3-1
D gene: TRBD2
J gene: TRBJ2-3
CDR3 DNA: TGTGCCAGCAGCCAAGATCGAACTAGCGGGGGATGGGGAACAGATACGCAGTATTTT
CDR3 protein: CASSQDRTSGGWGTDTQYF

clone size: few
V gene: TRBV5-5
D gene: -
J gene: TRBJ2-4
CDR3 DNA: TGTGCCAGCAGCTCCTCGTGGGACGTCGTGACCAAAAACATTCAGTACTTC
CDR3 protein: CASSSSWDVVTKNIQYF

clone size: -
V gene: TRBV20-1
D gene: TRBD2
J gene: TRBJ2-2
CDR3 DNA: TGCAGTGCTAGGGGTAAAGGGACTAGCGGGAACACCGGGGAGCTGTTTTTT
CDR3 protein: CSARGKGTSGNTGELFF

clone size: -
V gene: TRBV7-9
D gene: -
J gene: TRBJ2-7
CDR3 DNA: TGTGCCAGCAGCCCGGAAACCTACGAGCAGTACTTC
CDR3 protein: CASSPETYEQYF

clone size: few
V gene: TRBV12-3/TRBV12-4
D gene: TRBD2
J gene: TRBJ2-1
CDR3 DNA: TGTGCCAGCAGTCCAGCGGGGGGGCTTTCTGAGCAGTTCTTC
CDR3 protein: CASSPAGGLSEQFF

clone size: few
V gene: TRBV7-9
D gene: -
J gene: TRBJ2-3
CDR3 DNA: TGTGCCGGCAGCCTACCGTCGGGCAGCACAGATACGCAGTATTTT
CDR3 protein: CAGSLPSGSTDTQYF

clone size: many
V gene: TRBV7-2
D gene: -
J gene: TRBJ1-5
CDR3 DNA: TGTGCCAGCAGCCGGGGGGGCAGCAATCAGCCCCAGCATTTT
CDR3 protein: CASSRGGSNQPQHF